This TCR beta chain was documented in a study of blood T cell repertoires in COVID-19. This clone was counted only a few times. As processed by the authors: Researchers report that nucleated cell counts were estimated from reference gene primer amplification. This table comes from immunoSEQ multiplex PCR, and its TCRdb copy is limited to in-frame clones, with some not included. The DNA gave D and trimming, while V, J and clone size come from that table. This table has over 150,000 clones, about 85% appearing once. The V and J ends lost 2 bases and 5 bases respectively, with 22 bases between them. Per the germline V gene, CDR1 is LNHDA and CDR2 is SQIVND (reference sequence). The CDR3 length is 18 residues. Seattle participants joined during active infection and were tracked over time.

The clonotype was recovered from a man in his sixties with COVID-19, enrolled during active disease. The gene calls are TRBV19 and TRBJ2-1; D might be TRBD2 (5 bases). The sequencing input was peripheral blood. The CDR3 DNA reads as TGTGCCAGTAGTATACCCGCCTGGGAGCGGCGCGAAAACAATGAGCAGTTCTTC. Translated: CASSIPAWERRENNEQFF.